These T cell receptor beta chains were read from a single sample in a study of blood T cell repertoires in COVID-19. This table comes from immunoSEQ multiplex PCR, and its TCRdb copy is limited to in-frame clones, with some not included. The repertoire consists of about 98,000 clones, with about 80% occurring once and the leading ten covering more than 15%. The specimen sequenced was peripheral blood. These receptors all stem from a man at least 80 years old with acute or convalescent COVID-19. The CDR3 runs from the conserved cysteine through the conserved F or W. D genes are given only for firm matches. Size is stated for part of the rows, as once, few or many counts, or as a class when the clone is expanded.

abundance: few; j_gene: TRBJ2-1; d_gene: TRBD2; v_gene: TRBV4-3; CDR3nt: TGCGCCAGCAGCCCCTTAGCGGGAGGGTCCTACAATGAGCAGTTCTTC; CDR3aa: CASSPLAGGSYNEQFF
abundance: -; j_gene: TRBJ2-1; d_gene: TRBD2; v_gene: TRBV12-5; CDR3nt: TGTGCTAGTGCTTTATCCCAACTAGCGGGAGTCTACAATGAGCAGTTCTTC; CDR3aa: CASALSQLAGVYNEQFF
abundance: -; j_gene: TRBJ1-4; d_gene: -; v_gene: TRBV5-1; CDR3nt: TGCGCCAGCAGCTCTTCGGACAGACCTAATGAAAAACTGTTTTTT; CDR3aa: CASSSSDRPNEKLFF
abundance: few; j_gene: TRBJ2-7; d_gene: TRBD1; v_gene: TRBV19; CDR3nt: TGTGCCAGTAGTTTAGGTGCGACAGGGGGCCTATCCTACGAGCAGTACTTC; CDR3aa: CASSLGATGGLSYEQYF
abundance: -; j_gene: TRBJ1-6; d_gene: TRBD1; v_gene: TRBV4-1; CDR3nt: TGCGCCAGCAGCTTAGACGGACAGGGGGTTTCACCCCTCCACTTT; CDR3aa: CASSLDGQGVSPLHF
abundance: -; j_gene: TRBJ1-6; d_gene: -; v_gene: TRBV6-5; CDR3nt: TGTGCCAGCAGTTACATGGCCAATTCACCCCTCCACTTT; CDR3aa: CASSYMANSPLHF
abundance: -; j_gene: TRBJ2-7; d_gene: TRBD1; v_gene: TRBV4-1; CDR3nt: TGCGCCAGCAGCAGGGACAGGGCCTACGAGCAGTACTTC; CDR3aa: CASSRDRAYEQYF
abundance: -; j_gene: TRBJ2-3; d_gene: TRBD2; v_gene: TRBV4-3; CDR3nt: TGCGCCAGCAGCCGTGGACTAGCCCCTACGCAGTATTTT; CDR3aa: CASSRGLAPTQYF
abundance: -; j_gene: TRBJ2-7; d_gene: TRBD2; v_gene: TRBV10-2; CDR3nt: TGCGCCAGCAGTAGGACTAGCGGAGGGACTCATTACGAGCAGTACTTC; CDR3aa: CASSRTSGGTHYEQYF
abundance: -; j_gene: TRBJ1-2; d_gene: TRBD1; v_gene: TRBV6-5; CDR3nt: TGTGCCAGCAGTCCAGGGGGACAAAACTATGGCTACACCTTC; CDR3aa: CASSPGGQNYGYTF
abundance: -; j_gene: TRBJ1-5; d_gene: TRBD1; v_gene: TRBV28; CDR3nt: TGTGCCAGCAGATCGACAGGGGGCGGTCAGCCCCAGCATTTT; CDR3aa: CASRSTGGGQPQHF
abundance: once; j_gene: TRBJ1-4; d_gene: TRBD1; v_gene: TRBV18; CDR3nt: TGTGCCAGCTCGCAGGGACAGAATGAAAAACTGTTTTTT; CDR3aa: CASSQGQNEKLFF
abundance: -; j_gene: TRBJ1-1; d_gene: -; v_gene: TRBV3-1/TRBV3-2; CDR3nt: TGTGCCAGCAGCCTCCTAGGTTCAGGGTCTACTGAAGCTTTCTTT; CDR3aa: CASSLLGSGSTEAFF
abundance: -; j_gene: TRBJ2-6; d_gene: TRBD2; v_gene: TRBV5-6; CDR3nt: TGTGCCAGCAGCTCCGTAGCGGGAGCCGGGGCCAACGTCCTGACTTTC; CDR3aa: CASSSVAGAGANVLTF
abundance: -; j_gene: TRBJ2-2; d_gene: -; v_gene: TRBV7-6; CDR3nt: TGTGCCAGCAAAGAGGGGGTCGCGGGTGCCACCGGGGAGCTGTTTTTT; CDR3aa: CASKEGVAGATGELFF
abundance: -; j_gene: TRBJ2-5; d_gene: TRBD2; v_gene: TRBV11-2; CDR3nt: TGTGCCAGCAGCCGCCGACCCCCCGGGACTAGCGGGGCCCAGTACTTC; CDR3aa: CASSRRPPGTSGAQYF
abundance: -; j_gene: TRBJ2-7; d_gene: TRBD1; v_gene: TRBV9; CDR3nt: TGTGCCAGCAGCGCAACCGGGACAGGGGTTTGGGAGCAGTACTTC; CDR3aa: CASSATGTGVWEQYF
abundance: -; j_gene: TRBJ2-1; d_gene: TRBD2; v_gene: TRBV28; CDR3nt: TGTGCCAGCAGTTTAAATGGGGACAAACTAGCGGGAGCAGGGAATGAGCAGTTCTTC; CDR3aa: CASSLNGDKLAGAGNEQFF
abundance: -; j_gene: TRBJ2-4; d_gene: -; v_gene: TRBV19; CDR3nt: TGTGCCAGTAGTGCACGGGATAGAGCCAAAAACATTCAGTACTTC; CDR3aa: CASSARDRAKNIQYF
abundance: -; j_gene: TRBJ1-2; d_gene: -; v_gene: TRBV11-2; CDR3nt: TGTGCCAGCAGCCGGGATCACCGGGAAGTTCGGGGCTACACCTTC; CDR3aa: CASSRDHREVRGYTF
abundance: -; j_gene: TRBJ2-7; d_gene: -; v_gene: TRBV7-9; CDR3nt: TGTGCCAGCAGCTTAGTTTCTACAGCCTACGAGCAGTACTTC; CDR3aa: CASSLVSTAYEQYF
abundance: -; j_gene: TRBJ2-1; d_gene: TRBD2; v_gene: TRBV19; CDR3nt: TGTGCCAGTAGTATCCGCTCTAGCGGGAGCTACAATGAGCAGTTCTTC; CDR3aa: CASSIRSSGSYNEQFF
abundance: -; j_gene: TRBJ1-5; d_gene: TRBD1; v_gene: TRBV7-6; CDR3nt: TGTGCCAGCAGCTTTTACAGGGGATTGAATCAGCCCCAGCATTTT; CDR3aa: CASSFYRGLNQPQHF